This TCR beta chain is from a study of blood T cells in healthy people across ages. Primed by a sample-barcoded 5' primer and a J-beta primer mix, a second PCR proceeded for 7 to 11 cycles. Each cDNA was tagged by a template-switch adaptor containing 12 random nucleotides. TCRdb ran MiXCR on the 5' RACE reads and lists one entry per CDR3 protein. The profile covers about 1.4 million distinct CDR3 sequences, with 59% appearing a single time and over 6.5% taken by the ten largest. Study outcomes and limitations: More naive CD4+ cells and higher diversity marked long-lived donors relative to aged donors.

In terms of origin and age, donors were healthy Caucasian individuals from Russia aged about 6 to 90. Remarks on this clonotype: The antigen remains undetermined.

The CDR3 extends over 17 amino acids. V gave up 8 bases and J gave up 4 bases, with 23 bases separating them. Germline V gene sequence: CDR1 SGHTA, CDR2 FQGNSA. The chain joins TRBV7-2 to TRBJ1-4; unclear D gene. The sequence was obtained from a man younger than 35 in good health. The specimen sequenced was blood. For the CDR3, the DNA is TGTGCCAGCCTCTTAGCACCCCGGGCTTTCAGTAATGAAAAACTGTTTTTT. Amino acids: CASLLAPRAFSNEKLFF. Full variable domain (outside the CDR3, taken from reference TRBV7-2 and TRBJ1-4): GAGVSQSPSNKVTEKGKDVELRCDPISGHTALYWYRQSLGQGLEFLIYFQGNSAPDKSGLPSDRFSAERTGGSVSTLTIQRTQQEDSAVYLCASLLAPRAFSNEKLFFGSGTQLSVL.